A selection of T cell receptor beta chains follows, all from one sample in a study of technical replicates of blood from a handful of donors. Some clones are missing from TCRdb's copy, which holds only in-frame ones; the method was immunoSEQ multiplex PCR. The data contain 51,000 or so clones, 90% to 95% of them seen just once; the ten biggest clones take up 3% to 5%. The sequencing input was PBMCs. The source of these receptors is a human donor in good health. Some clones in this sample may be carry-over from other donors' samples. Each CDR3 is given with its conserved first and last residue. Each record gives: V gene, D gene, clone size, J gene, CDR3 DNA, CDR3 protein. D genes are given only for firm matches. Clone size, where shown, is once, few, many, or a class for clones that have expanded.

TRBV7-2	TRBD1	NA	TRBJ2-7	TGTGCCAGCAGCTTAGGGACAGGGGGCTCCTACGAGCAGTACTTC	CASSLGTGGSYEQYF
TRBV6-5	TRBD1	NA	TRBJ2-7	TGTGCCAGCAGCCTTTCAGGGGGCTACGAGCAGTACTTC	CASSLSGGYEQYF
TRBV4-3	TRBD1	NA	TRBJ1-4	TGCGCCAGCAGCCAGACAGGGGGCGCCGCCAGGGAAAAACTGTTTTTT	CASSQTGGAAREKLFF
TRBV11-3	NA	NA	TRBJ2-7	TGTGCCAGCAGCGAAGGGACTGGCGACTACGAGCAGTACTTC	CASSEGTGDYEQYF
TRBV4-3	NA	NA	TRBJ2-4	TGCGCCAGCAGCCAAGACCTGGGGCTTAGAGACATTCAGTACTTC	CASSQDLGLRDIQYF
TRBV5-1	TRBD1	few	TRBJ2-2	TGCGCCAGCAGCTTCGTTCGGACAGGGGGGAACACCGGGGAGCTGTTTTTT	CASSFVRTGGNTGELFF
TRBV7-2	TRBD2	NA	TRBJ2-3	TGTGCCAGCAGGAGGGGACTAGCGGAGAGCACAGATACGCAGTATTTT	CASRRGLAESTDTQYF
TRBV19	TRBD2	NA	TRBJ2-2	TGTGCCAGTAGTATTCGTTTGCGGGGGACCGGGGAGCTGTTTTTT	CASSIRLRGTGELFF
TRBV5-1	TRBD1	once	TRBJ2-5	TGCGCCAGCGATCTCCGGGGACAGCAAGAGACCCAGTACTTC	CASDLRGQQETQYF
TRBV6-5	NA	few	TRBJ1-1	TGTGCCAGCAGTCGACCAGGAGGGACTGAAGCTTTCTTT	CASSRPGGTEAFF
TRBV5-4	TRBD1	NA	TRBJ2-7	TGTGCCAGCGGAGACAGGGTTGAGTCCAGGAAGTACTTC	CASGDRVESRKYF
TRBV30	NA	NA	TRBJ2-2	TGTGCCTGGAGTGCCTCCGAGCTCGGGGAGCTGTTTTTT	CAWSASELGELFF
TRBV6-1	TRBD1	NA	TRBJ2-7	TGTGCCAGCACCCGGACAGGGGGCTACGAGCAGTACTTC	CASTRTGGYEQYF